The present TCR beta chain was sequenced within a study of vaccination and CD4 T cells after COVID-19. Looking at the study overall: Cultures serving as controls received a peptide pool (CEFX or HIV-1 Nef) or no peptide.

The Oncomine TCR Beta short-read assay was applied to DNA of cultured CD4+ T cells. TCRdb processed the PCR reads anew with MiXCR; each CDR3 protein has one entry. The sample has 27,000 or so distinct CDR3 sequences; approximately 50% are singletons. Regarding the study as a whole: Convalescent patients had a median around 90% of reactive clones appearing only post-vaccination.

The treatment denotes: roughly ten-day PBMC culture with coronavirus spike peptide pools or control peptides (ViraFEST assay). PCR positivity dates ran from March to December 2020, preceding US Alpha, Beta and Delta variants. Comments on this clonotype: Its target is unknown.

This TCR came from a human donor who had recovered from COVID-19. Sequencing was done on a sample of CD4+ T cells from blood, cultured in vitro.

This CDR3 is CASSQTHGRGISYEQYF. DNA for the CDR3: TGTGCCAGCAGCCAAACGCACGGCAGGGGAATCTCCTACGAGCAGTACTTC. The J gene is TRBJ2-7, the V gene TRBV4-2; maybe TRBD1 (6 bases). Trimming cost V 2 bases and J 0 bases, with 17 bases left between them. Per germline, CDR1 LGHNA and CDR2 YNFKEQ. The CDR3 consists of 17 residues.